This T cell receptor beta chain was recovered during a study of T cell responses to AZD1222 COVID-19 vaccine. Overall study results and limits: When two AZD1222 doses had been given, Spike-specific TCR breadth and depth rose. Researchers report vaccine-associated CD4 TCRs spanning spike, with dominance at 160-218 and 743-854. Repertoire sampling occurred only after the peak T cell response.

Measured with immunoSEQ multiplex PCR; TCRdb has only the in-frame clones, and not every one. The sample lists 130,000 or so clones, about nine tenths occurring once. The CDR3 length is 14 residues. The V end lost 1 base, the J end lost 4 bases, and 8 bases lay between the germline ends. Germline-derived CDR1 and CDR2 are MGHRA and YSYEKL. Note on this clone: Its antigen is still unknown.

This chain connects TRBV4-1 to TRBJ1-3; tentatively, D is TRBD1 (6 bases). The sample here was peripheral blood, taken 28 days after the second AZD1222 dose. This TCR was sampled from an adult who received the AZD1222 COVID-19 vaccine. DNA of the CDR3: TGCGCCAGCAGCCAAGCAGGGGTAGGAAACACCATATATTTT. This translates into CASSQAGVGNTIYF.